The clone carrying this T cell receptor (beta chain) was observed many times. Its specificity is unknown. TCRdb re-called the PCR reads via MiXCR. The sample contains fewer than 25,000 clones, 16% of which appear only once. This entry comes from a study of metastatic and nonmetastatic thyroid tumors. Every patient underwent thyroid surgery untreated. This CDR3 has 14 amino acids. V lost 5 bases to trimming and J lost 5 bases, with 15 bases between them. Germline V gene lookup returns CDR1 SGHAT and CDR2 FQNNGV. General study results and limits: Benign nodules reportedly had significantly lower TCR beta diversity than malignant thyroid tumors in blood and tumor.

The gene calls are TRBV11-2 and TRBJ2-5, with TRBD2 as a possible D gene (5 bases). The sample was tumor tissue. The clonotype comes from a female donor with papillary thyroid cancer or a benign thyroid nodule (not recorded which). Some clones in this sample may be carry-over from other donors' samples. The CDR3 bases are TGTGCCAGCAGCCCAACCGGACTTGCGGAGACCCAGTACTTC. Translating gives CASSPTGLAETQYF.